One T cell receptor beta chain is described in this entry. No antigen is known for it. This sample is drawn from a study of cytomegalovirus exposure and HLA in healthy donors. The CDR3 covers 16 residues. V lost 0 bases, J lost 6 bases, and 4 bases stayed unmatched. Per the germline V gene, CDR1 is LGHNA and CDR2 is YNFKEQ. Researchers ran the PCR with 60 Vbeta and 13 Jbeta primers. Generated by immunoSEQ multiplex PCR, the TCRdb table keeps only in-frame clones and is missing some. This table holds about 77,000 clones. Study observations and caveats: Cytomegalovirus-associated TCR beta chains were listed, numbering some 170. Per a prior analysis, the majority of TCR beta V segments were productive roughly 87% or roughly 30% of the time. Some public TCRs appeared in many individuals, while most sequences were rare. The study reported that TCR beta sequences accurately predicted HLA-A and HLA-B alleles in most subjects.

The sequenced sample consisted of PBMCs. The TCR was taken from a man between 50 and 59 years old in good health and CMV-seropositive. The chain recombines TRBV4-2 with TRBJ1-6; TRBD1 matches 8 bases. The CDR3 spells CASSQETGASNSPLHF. Written as DNA, the CDR3 is TGTGCCAGCAGCCAAGAGACAGGGGCCTCTAATTCACCCCTCCACTTT.